Following are 29 T cell receptor beta chains from one sample sequenced in a study of blood T cell repertoires in COVID-19. The table came from immunoSEQ multiplex PCR; TCRdb's copy has only in-frame clones and leaves some out. The sample includes 150,000 to 200,000 clones, about four fifths of them seen just once. The sequenced sample consisted of peripheral blood. These receptors all stem from a woman in her 70s with COVID-19, enrolled during active disease.

The rearrangement joins TRBV12-3 or TRBV12-4 to TRBJ1-3; D may be TRBD1 (5 bases). This CDR3 comprises 13 residues. Trimming left V 8 bases short and J 2 bases short, with 10 bases between. CDR3 protein: CASGPGAGNTIYF. CDR3 sequence (DNA): TGTGCCAGCGGCCCGGGGGCTGGAAACACCATATATTTT.

A remark on this clone: One junction end disagrees with the germline gene, perhaps due to a read error. V gene TRBV12-3 or TRBV12-4 combines with J gene TRBJ1-1; no firm D call. There are 13 residues in the CDR3. The CDR3 sequence: CATSEAENTEAFF. The CDR3 nucleotides are TGTGCCACCAGTGAGGCAGAGAACACTGAAGCTTTCTTT.

V is TRBV29-1 and J is TRBJ1-1; 9 nucleotides align to TRBD1. The J segment lost 5 bases and the V segment lost 3 bases, leaving 7 bases of the junction unmatched. The CDR3 has 14 residues. Germline CDR1 is SQVTM and CDR2 is ANQGSEA. CDR3 sequence (DNA): TGCAGCGTTGACCTTGGGGACAGGGTAACTGAAGCTTTCTTT. This gives the protein CSVDLGDRVTEAFF. Looking up the rest from reference TRBV29-1 and TRBJ1-1 gives the full variable domain: SAVISQKPSRDICQRGTSLTIQCQVDSQVTMMFWYRQQPGQSLTLIATANQGSEATYESGFVIDKFPISRPNLTFSTLTVSNMSPEDSSIYLCSVDLGDRVTEAFFGQGTRLTVV.

The V call is TRBV7-2, the J call TRBJ2-7; 11 positions agree with TRBD1. Germline V gene sequence: CDR1 SGHTA, CDR2 FQGNSA. J gave up 6 bases and V 5 bases, and 6 bases lay outside the gene matches. This CDR3 has 14 amino acids. CDR3 in DNA: TGTGCCAGCAGCCCGGACAGGGGGCAGGGCGAGCAGTACTTC. Translated, it gives CASSPDRGQGEQYF.

The chain couples TRBV28 to TRBJ1-5; 8 bases agree with TRBD1. Germline V gene data show CDR1 as MDHEN and CDR2 as SYDVKM. The CDR3 contains 18 residues. Losses at the gene ends were 6 bases for V and 2 bases for J; bases not matched to a gene: 15. Here the CDR3 DNA reads TGTGCCAGCAGAATTGACAGGGGTAAGGATTCGGGCAATCAGCCCCAGCATTTT. It codes for CASRIDRGKDSGNQPQHF.

The V gene is TRBV5-5, the J gene TRBJ1-1; 7 nucleotides match TRBD1. The junction had 12 bases not matched to a gene; V was cut back by 4 bases and J by 9 bases. CDR3 length equals 14 residues. Germline V gene sequence: CDR1 SGHKS, CDR2 YYEKEE (reference sequence). The CDR3 loop reads CASSGAGTVDQAFF. As DNA, the CDR3 is TGTGCCAGCAGCGGAGCCGGGACAGTGGATCAAGCTTTCTTT.

The genes are TRBV2 and TRBJ1-2; TRBD1 matches 7 bases. There are 12 residues in the CDR3. The trim removed 6 bases at V and 4 bases at J, leaving 2 bases unmatched. The germline CDR1 and CDR2 sequences are SNHLY and FYNNEI. The CDR3 loop is CASRGDSYGYTF. The CDR3, as DNA: TGTGCCAGCAGGGGGGACAGCTATGGCTACACCTTC.

This chain connects TRBV28 to TRBJ1-4; 8 nucleotides agree with TRBD1. CDR1 MDHEN and CDR2 SYDVKM come from the germline V gene. V lost 7 bases to trimming and J lost 4 bases; unmatched junction nucleotides: 17. This CDR3 is built from 18 residues. As DNA, the CDR3 is TGTGCCAGCACCCCAGACAGGGGCCCCCTTGGATTTAATGAAAAACTGTTTTTT. Amino acids: CASTPDRGPLGFNEKLFF.

This chain uses TRBV5-8 with TRBJ2-1; 10 positions match TRBD2. CDR1 and CDR2 (germline): SGHTS, YDEGEE. The CDR3 extends over 17 amino acids. With 0 bases clipped from V and 7 bases from J, the junction kept 10 bases outside the gene matches. CDR3 in amino acids: CASSLAVETAGGNEQFF. The CDR3 DNA follows: TGTGCCAGCAGCTTGGCCGTGGAAACAGCGGGAGGGAATGAGCAGTTCTTC.

The rearrangement links TRBV7-2 to TRBJ1-3; D is unresolved. Trimming pared 2 bases from V and 0 bases from J, leaving 11 bases between. The CDR3 is 16 residues long. Germline V CDR1 and CDR2: SGHTA, FQGNSA. The CDR3 DNA follows: TGTGCCAGCAGCTTAAACGCGAGTCCCTCTGGAAACACCATATATTTT. Translated, it gives CASSLNASPSGNTIYF. The entire variable domain, with the rest obtained from reference TRBV7-2 and TRBJ1-3, is as follows: GAGVSQSPSNKVTEKGKDVELRCDPISGHTALYWYRQSLGQGLEFLIYFQGNSAPDKSGLPSDRFSAERTGGSVSTLTIQRTQQEDSAVYLCASSLNASPSGNTIYFGEGSWLTVV.

The table lists this clone with a few counts. The chain uses TRBV6-6 and TRBJ1-2, with D uncertain. Trimming took 4 bases from V and 7 from J, leaving 7 bases between them. The CDR3 extends over 11 amino acids. Germline-derived CDR1 and CDR2 are MNHNY and SVGAGI (reference sequence). In DNA, the CDR3 is TGTGCCAGCAGTTCCTATGGTGGCTACACCTTC. Protein: CASSSYGGYTF.

The chain uses TRBV27 and TRBJ2-3, with D perhaps matching TRBD2 (5 bases). The CDR3 is 15 amino acids. The germline V and J ends were trimmed by 0 bases and 5 bases, with 12 bases remaining between them. CDR1 and CDR2 from the germline V gene are MNHEY and SMNVEV (reference sequence). CDR3 region: CASSLSAAVLDTQYF. CDR3 coding DNA: TGTGCCAGCAGTTTATCAGCGGCGGTATTAGATACGCAGTATTTT.

This chain uses TRBV11-2 with TRBJ2-1; TRBD2 agrees at 9 bases. Germline V lookup: CDR1 SGHAT, CDR2 FQNNGV. V was clipped by 1 base and J by 7 bases; unmatched bases: 8. This CDR3 contains 16 residues. CDR3 DNA sequence: TGTGCCAGCAGCTTAGTGGTAGCGGGAGTTAAAAATGAGCAGTTCTTC. Translation: CASSLVVAGVKNEQFF.

This clone was observed a few times. The genes are TRBV10-3 and TRBJ1-2, with D possibly matching TRBD1 (5 bases). CDR3 size: 15 residues. From germline, CDR1 is ENHRY and CDR2 SYGVKD. V was clipped by 0 bases and J by 7 bases, with 15 bases between them. The CDR3 DNA follows: TGTGCCATCAGTGAGTCGGTAGCTGGGAGGGGTGGCTACACCTTC. It translates to CAISESVAGRGGYTF.

This sequence joins TRBV12-3 or TRBV12-4 and TRBJ1-2; D remains ambiguous. Trimming cost V 0 bases and J 8 bases, with 10 bases left between them. CDR3 length: 13 residues. The CDR3 DNA is TGTGCCAGCAGTTTAGCCGGGAATGTAGGCTACACCTTC. It encodes CASSLAGNVGYTF.

The rearrangement uses TRBV6-2 or TRBV6-3 and TRBJ2-3, with D perhaps matching TRBD1 (5 bases). This CDR3 region has 11 residues. V shed 2 bases and J shed 8 bases, with 5 bases lying between them. Germline assignment: CDR1 MNHEY and CDR2 SVGEGT. As DNA, the CDR3 is TGTGCCAGCAGTTACGGGGCTACGCAGTATTTT. Its translation: CASSYGATQYF.

Only a few counts were recorded for this clone. The gene calls are TRBV19 and TRBJ2-7, with D possibly matching TRBD1 (5 bases). Germline V gene sequence: CDR1 LNHDA, CDR2 SQIVND (reference sequence). This CDR3 region has 14 residues. V was cut by 6 bases and J by 1 base, with 13 bases left in between. The CDR3 region is CASSDRQSSYEQYF. As DNA, the CDR3 is TGTGCCAGTAGCGACAGACAATCGTCCTACGAGCAGTACTTC.

V and J are TRBV9 and TRBJ2-3; D remains ambiguous. Per germline, CDR1 SGDLS and CDR2 YYNGEE. The CDR3 spans 15 residues. Deletions cut 0 bases from V and 1 base from J, with 9 bases between. CDR3 sequence: CASSVEPHGTDTQYF. The CDR3 DNA is TGTGCCAGCAGCGTAGAGCCCCACGGCACAGATACGCAGTATTTT.

The CDR3 sequence: CASSPYGTGGNQPQHF. DNA for the CDR3: TGTGCCAGCAGCCCCTACGGGACAGGGGGGAATCAGCCCCAGCATTTT. The chain joins TRBV5-5 to TRBJ1-5; 11 bases agree with TRBD1. Germline V gene sequence: CDR1 SGHKS, CDR2 YYEKEE (reference sequence). CDR3 length: 16 residues. The V gene end was trimmed by 4 bases and the J gene end by 4 bases; junction bases not matched to a gene: 7.

The genes are TRBV5-1 and TRBJ2-3; 11 bases agree with TRBD2. The V segment lost 5 bases and the J segment 5 bases; nucleotides outside the gene matches: 7. From germline, CDR1 is SGHRS and CDR2 YFSETQ. The CDR3 spans 15 residues. The CDR3 nucleotides are TGCGCCAGCAGGTTTAGCGGGAGGGCCGAAGATACGCAGTATTTT. It is translated as CASRFSGRAEDTQYF.

V usage is TRBV6-5 and J usage is TRBJ2-3, with 9 bases lining up with TRBD2. CDR3 length: 15 residues. V dropped 0 bases and J dropped 4; count of bases not matched to a gene: 2. CDR1 is MNHEY and CDR2 is SVGAGI in the germline V gene. For the CDR3, the DNA is TGTGCCAGCAGTTACTCTAGCGGGAGATCAGATACGCAGTATTTT. It specifies CASSYSSGRSDTQYF.

The genes are TRBV24-1 and TRBJ1-2; TRBD1 might be the D (6 bases). The germline V gene encodes CDR1 KGHDR and CDR2 SFDVKD. The CDR3 has 14 residues. V lost 9 bases and J 2 bases, leaving 15 bases between the germline ends. CDR3 in amino acids: CATGGRDTNYGYTF. CDR3 bases: TGTGCCACCGGGGGCCGGGACACCAACTATGGCTACACCTTC.

The gene calls are TRBV27 and TRBJ2-3; no clear D gene. CDR3 length: 13 amino acids. Germline values: CDR1 MNHEY, CDR2 SMNVEV (reference sequence). Trimming stripped 0 bases from V and 8 bases from J, with 9 bases between. CDR3 DNA sequence: TGTGCCAGCAGTTTATCTCGGGTGGGTACGCAGTATTTT. Translation gives CASSLSRVGTQYF.

The chain uses TRBV15 and TRBJ1-1; possible D gene TRBD1, 5 bases. Trimming pared 8 bases from V and 1 base from J, leaving 11 bases between. The CDR3 is 13 amino acids. The germline V gene has CDR1 LNHNV and CDR2 YYDKDF (reference sequence). DNA for the CDR3: TGTGCCACCGAAGGGCAGGGGAACACTGAAGCTTTCTTT. Translated, it gives CATEGQGNTEAFF.

In DNA form, the CDR3 reads TGTGCCAGCAACCTTTCGACAGCTCCACCGAGTGGCTACACCTTC. Its protein product is CASNLSTAPPSGYTF. V usage is TRBV28 and J usage is TRBJ1-2; D might be TRBD1 (5 bases). The CDR3 sequence is 15 residues long. Trimming pared 7 bases from V and 7 bases from J, leaving 22 bases between. Germline V CDR1 and CDR2: MDHEN, SYDVKM.

The chain couples TRBV9 to TRBJ2-7, with 7 bases identical to TRBD1. Trimming removed 2 bases from V and 2 bases from J; junction bases left unmatched: 7. The CDR3 length is 15 residues. The germline gives CDR1 SGDLS, CDR2 YYNGEE. CDR3 sequence (DNA): TGTGCCAGCAGCGTCGCTCCGGGACAGACCTACGAGCAGTACTTC. This codes for CASSVAPGQTYEQYF.

The chain links TRBV28 to TRBJ1-1; D unclear. Germline assignment: CDR1 MDHEN and CDR2 SYDVKM. The V and J ends lost 6 bases and 2 bases respectively, with 10 bases between them. CDR3 size: 13 residues. This chain's CDR3 is CASRRSGNTEAFF. CDR3 bases: TGTGCCAGCAGGAGGTCTGGCAACACTGAAGCTTTCTTT.

This clone was seen many times. This sequence joins TRBV29-1 and TRBJ1-2; D is undetermined. The V end lost 4 bases, the J end lost 0 bases, and 15 bases lay between the germline ends. The CDR3 spans 15 residues. Germline V lookup: CDR1 SQVTM, CDR2 ANQGSEA. CDR3 coding DNA: TGCAGCGTTGTAACCCCCCTCACAGCTAACTATGGCTACACCTTC. Protein product: CSVVTPLTANYGYTF.

The chain couples TRBV9 to TRBJ2-1; 8 bases fit TRBD2. Unmatched junction bases numbered 2, after V lost 2 bases and J lost 1 base. The CDR3 is 15 amino acids. The V gene's germline CDR1 is SGDLS and CDR2 YYNGEE. The CDR3 here is CASSVTSGSYNEQFF. CDR3 coding DNA: TGTGCCAGCAGCGTTACTAGCGGTTCCTACAATGAGCAGTTCTTC.